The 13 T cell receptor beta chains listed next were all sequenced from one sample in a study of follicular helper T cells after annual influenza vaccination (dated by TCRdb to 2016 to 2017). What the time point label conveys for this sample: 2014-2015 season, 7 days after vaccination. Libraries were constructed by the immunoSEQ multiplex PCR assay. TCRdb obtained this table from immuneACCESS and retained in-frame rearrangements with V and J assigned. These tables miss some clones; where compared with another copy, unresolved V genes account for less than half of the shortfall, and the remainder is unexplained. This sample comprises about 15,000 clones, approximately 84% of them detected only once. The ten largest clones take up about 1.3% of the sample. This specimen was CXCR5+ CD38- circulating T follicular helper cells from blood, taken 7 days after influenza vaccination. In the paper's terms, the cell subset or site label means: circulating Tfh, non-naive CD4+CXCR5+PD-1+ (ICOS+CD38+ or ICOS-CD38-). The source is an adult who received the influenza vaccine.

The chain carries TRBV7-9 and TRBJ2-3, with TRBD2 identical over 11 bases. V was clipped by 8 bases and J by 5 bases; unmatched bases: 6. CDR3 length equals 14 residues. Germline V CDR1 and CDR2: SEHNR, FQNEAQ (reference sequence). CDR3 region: CASGDSGGGDTQYF. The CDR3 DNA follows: TGTGCCAGCGGAGATAGCGGGGGGGGAGATACGCAGTATTTT.

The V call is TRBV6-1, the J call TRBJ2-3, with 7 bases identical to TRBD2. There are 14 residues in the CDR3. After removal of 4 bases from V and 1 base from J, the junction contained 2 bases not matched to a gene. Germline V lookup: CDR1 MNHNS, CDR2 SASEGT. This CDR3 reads CASSASGRTDTQYF. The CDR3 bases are TGTGCCAGCAGTGCTAGCGGACGCACAGATACGCAGTATTTT.

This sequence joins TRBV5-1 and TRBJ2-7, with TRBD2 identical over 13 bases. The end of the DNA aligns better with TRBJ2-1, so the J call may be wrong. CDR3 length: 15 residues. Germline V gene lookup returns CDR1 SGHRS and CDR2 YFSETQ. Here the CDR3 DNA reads TGCGCCAGCAGCCAAGGACTAGCGGGAGCCAATGAGCAGTTCTTC. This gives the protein CASSQGLAGANEQFF.

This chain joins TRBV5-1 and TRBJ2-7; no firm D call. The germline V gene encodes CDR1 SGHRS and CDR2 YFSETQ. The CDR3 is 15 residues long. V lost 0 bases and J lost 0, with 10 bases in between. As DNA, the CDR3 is TGCGCCAGCAGCTTGGCGGCGAGGAGCTCCTACGAGCAGTACTTC. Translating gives CASSLAARSSYEQYF.

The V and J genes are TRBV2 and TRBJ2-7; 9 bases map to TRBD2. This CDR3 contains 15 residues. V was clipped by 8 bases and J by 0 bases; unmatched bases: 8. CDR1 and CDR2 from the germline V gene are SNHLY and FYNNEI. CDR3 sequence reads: CASLLLAGVSYEQYF. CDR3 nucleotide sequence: TGTGCCAGCCTTTTGTTAGCGGGAGTCTCCTACGAGCAGTACTTC.

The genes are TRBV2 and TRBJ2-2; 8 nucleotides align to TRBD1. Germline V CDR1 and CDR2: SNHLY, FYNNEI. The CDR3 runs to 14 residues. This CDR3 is CATSRQGKDGELFF. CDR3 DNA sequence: TGTGCAACCTCACGACAGGGGAAGGACGGGGAGCTGTTTTTT. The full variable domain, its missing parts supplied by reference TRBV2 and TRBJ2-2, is EPEVTQTPSHQVTQMGQEVILRCVPISNHLYFYWYRQILGQKVEFLVSFYNNEISEKSEIFDDQFSVERPDGSNFTLKIRSTKLEDSAMYFCATSRQGKDGELFFGEGSRLTVL.

The CDR3 bases are TGTGCCAGCAGCCACGCCCTAACCGGGGAGCTGTTTTTT. This encodes CASSHALTGELFF. The rearrangement joins TRBV14 to TRBJ2-2; D unresolved. Deletions cut 3 bases from V and 5 bases from J, with 7 bases between. The CDR3 totals 13 residues. CDR1 and CDR2 (germline): SGHDN, FVKESK.

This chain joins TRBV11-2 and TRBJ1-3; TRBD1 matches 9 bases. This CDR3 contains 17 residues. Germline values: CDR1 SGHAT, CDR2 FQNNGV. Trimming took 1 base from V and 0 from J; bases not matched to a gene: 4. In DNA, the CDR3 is TGTGCCAGCAGCTTAGGCCCGACAGGGGGCTCTGGAAACACCATATATTTT. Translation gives CASSLGPTGGSGNTIYF.

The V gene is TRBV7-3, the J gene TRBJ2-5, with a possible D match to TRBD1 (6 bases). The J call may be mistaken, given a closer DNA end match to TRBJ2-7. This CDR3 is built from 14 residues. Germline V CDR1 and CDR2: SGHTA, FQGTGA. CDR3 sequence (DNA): TGTGCCAGCAGCTTAGACAGGTTCTCCTACGAGCAGTACTTC. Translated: CASSLDRFSYEQYF.

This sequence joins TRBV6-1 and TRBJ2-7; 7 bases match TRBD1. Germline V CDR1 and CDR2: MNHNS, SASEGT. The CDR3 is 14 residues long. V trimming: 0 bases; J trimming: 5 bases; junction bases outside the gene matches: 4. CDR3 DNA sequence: TGTGCCAGCAGTGAAGCCTACAGGGGAAACGAGCAGTACTTC. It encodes CASSEAYRGNEQYF.

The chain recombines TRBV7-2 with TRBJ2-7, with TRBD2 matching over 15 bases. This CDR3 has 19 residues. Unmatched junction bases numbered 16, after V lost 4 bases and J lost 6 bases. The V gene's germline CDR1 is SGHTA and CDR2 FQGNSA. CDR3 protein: CASSYDPGLAGGSIPEQYF. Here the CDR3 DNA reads TGTGCCAGCAGCTACGACCCGGGACTAGCGGGAGGCTCGATTCCCGAGCAGTACTTC.

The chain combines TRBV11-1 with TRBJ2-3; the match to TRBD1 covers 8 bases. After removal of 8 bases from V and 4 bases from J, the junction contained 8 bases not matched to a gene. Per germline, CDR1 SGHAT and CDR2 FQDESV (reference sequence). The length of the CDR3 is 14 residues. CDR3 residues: CASVAQGESDTQYF. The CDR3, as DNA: TGTGCCAGCGTCGCACAGGGGGAATCAGATACGCAGTATTTT.

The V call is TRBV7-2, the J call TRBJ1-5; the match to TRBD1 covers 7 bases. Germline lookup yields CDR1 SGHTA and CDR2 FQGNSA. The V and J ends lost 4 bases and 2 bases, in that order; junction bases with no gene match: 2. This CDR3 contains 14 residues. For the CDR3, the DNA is TGTGCCAGCAGCTCCACAGGGGGCAATCAGCCCCAGCATTTT. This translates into CASSSTGGNQPQHF.